This T cell receptor beta chain was observed in a study of early T cells in non-severe SARS-CoV-2 infection. Overall study: Sequenced material consisted of bulk RNA (from unsorted whole blood), and chains were unpaired.

This clonotype was detected only a few times. V gave up 1 base and J gave up 4 bases, with 15 bases separating them. Germline CDR1 reads SGHRS; CDR2 reads YFSETQ. There are 15 residues in the CDR3. As part of library construction, unique molecular identifiers were attached to individual cDNA molecules. MiXCR, run by TCRdb on the 5' RACE reads, gives a single entry per CDR3 protein. The table includes about 69,000 distinct CDR3 sequences, roughly 4.6% detected once. The genes are TRBV5-1 and TRBJ2-7; D may be TRBD2 (6 bases). The source was whole blood, collected at baseline. This sequence was found in an adult who was a healthcare worker with PCR-confirmed SARS-CoV-2 infection or an uninfected control (not recorded which). The donor label of this sample is uncertain. The CDR3 DNA is TGCGCCAGCAGCTTGAGAGGGGAGGTGGTATACGAGCAGTACTTC. Protein product: CASSLRGEVVYEQYF. Full variable domain (remainder filled in from reference TRBV5-1 and TRBJ2-7): KAGVTQTPRYLIKTRGQQVTLSCSPISGHRSVSWYQQTPGQGLQFLFEYFSETQRNKGNFPGRFSGRQFSNSRSEMNVSTLELGDSALYLCASSLRGEVVYEQYFGPGTRLTVT.